Given below is one T cell receptor (beta chain) in context. The data were obtained in a study of blood T cell repertoires in COVID-19. Whole-study context: Samples taken during acute and convalescent COVID-19 were collected in the United States, Italy and Spain. T cells, B-cell-depleted T cells, or PBMCs provided the cDNA or gDNA that served as material.

In the study's own analysis: From reference gene primer amplification, estimates of nucleated cell counts were derived. Profiled with immunoSEQ multiplex PCR; TCRdb holds only in-frame clones, not every one. The D gene and trimming were derived from the DNA, and the V and J assignments and clone size from that table. The sample has under 500,000 clones; approximately 90% are singletons. Trimming removed 0 bases at V and 10 bases at J, with 13 bases between. Per germline, CDR1 ENHRY and CDR2 SYGVKD. This CDR3 contains 15 residues. This clonotype originated in a woman aged 25 to 45 with acute or convalescent COVID-19. The sequenced sample was peripheral blood. The V call is TRBV10-3, the J call TRBJ1-6; D is possibly TRBD1 (5 bases). The CDR3 sequence: CAISESIGGGSPLHF. DNA for the CDR3: TGTGCCATCAGTGAGTCGATTGGGGGAGGCTCACCCCTCCACTTT.